Presented here are 9 T cell receptor beta chains from one specimen sequenced in a study of shared clonotypes between healthy human individuals. Measured with immunoSEQ multiplex PCR; TCRdb has only the in-frame clones, and not every one. Of 600,000 to 750,000 clones detected, less than 95% appear once; the ten largest clones hold 34%. The sequencing input was memory CD8+ T cells from PBMCs. Subset here: CD45RO+ cells pooled with CCR7-negative TemRA cells. The receptors here all came from a man aged 18-30 years in good health. Some clones in this sample may be carry-over from other donors' samples.

The chain is built from TRBV7-9 and TRBJ2-1; TRBD2 matches at 7 bases. CDR1 is SEHNR and CDR2 is FQNEAQ in the germline V gene (reference sequence). There are 15 residues in the CDR3. Trimming at V came to 5 bases and at J to 6 bases, leaving 10 bases not matched to a gene. Here the CDR3 DNA reads TGTGCCAGCAGCGCCGTCGGCGGGAGTCCCAATGAGCAGTTCTTC. It codes for CASSAVGGSPNEQFF.

This chain joins TRBV30 and TRBJ1-3; the D gene is possibly TRBD1 (5 bases). Germline CDR1 reads GTSNPN; CDR2 reads SVGIG (reference sequence). Trimming left V 8 bases short and J 3 bases short, with 8 bases between. The CDR3 runs to 11 residues. The CDR3 coding sequence is TGTGCCGGGGGGGGTGGAAACACCATATATTTT. As protein: CAGGGGNTIYF. Together with reference TRBV30 and TRBJ1-3, the CDR3 gives the full variable domain: SQTIHQWPATLVQPVGSPLSLECTVEGTSNPNLYWYRQAAGRGLQLLFYSVGIGQISSEVPQNLSASRPQDRQFILSSKKLLLSDSGFYLCAGGGGNTIYFGEGSWLTVV.

The V call is TRBV6-6, the J call TRBJ2-1; 8 nucleotides align to TRBD2. Germline trimming cut 2 bases from V and 7 bases from J; bases unmatched to any gene: 1. This CDR3 is built from 13 residues. CDR1 MNHNY and CDR2 SVGAGI come from the germline V gene (reference sequence). The CDR3 nucleotides read TGTGCCAGCAGTTACCCTAGCGGGAATGAGCAGTTCTTC. This encodes CASSYPSGNEQFF.

With regard to this clone: Other DNA sequences within the sample encode an identical CDR3. V and J are TRBV9 and TRBJ2-7; D gene unclear. The CDR3 is 13 residues long. V lost 0 bases and J lost 2, with 6 bases in between. CDR1 SGDLS and CDR2 YYNGEE come from the germline V gene. CDR3 protein: CASSVAGTYEQYF. The CDR3 nucleotides are TGTGCCAGCAGCGTAGCTGGGACCTACGAGCAGTACTTC.

V usage is TRBV19 and J usage is TRBJ2-2; possibly TRBD2 for D (6 bases). From germline, CDR1 is LNHDA and CDR2 SQIVND (reference sequence). Trimming stripped 0 bases from V and 6 bases from J, with 17 bases between. The CDR3 runs 17 residues. This chain's CDR3 is CASSIDVIRERAGELFF. CDR3 DNA: TGTGCCAGTAGTATAGATGTTATCCGGGAGAGAGCCGGGGAGCTGTTTTTT.

The chain links TRBV11-2 to TRBJ2-1, with a tentative D call TRBD2 (7 bases). V dropped 1 base and J dropped 8 bases, with 18 bases sitting between them. Looked up from germline, CDR1 is SGHAT and CDR2 is FQNNGV. CDR3 length: 16 amino acids. CDR3 in amino acids: CASSLGAPRRGHEQFF. The DNA for the CDR3 is TGTGCCAGCAGCTTAGGAGCGCCCCGGCGGGGGCATGAGCAGTTCTTC. The full variable domain, with the rest looked up from reference TRBV11-2 and TRBJ2-1, is EAGVAQSPRYKIIEKRQSVAFWCNPISGHATLYWYQQILGQGPKLLIQFQNNGVVDDSQLPKDRFSAERLKGVDSTLKIQPAKLEDSAVYLCASSLGAPRRGHEQFFGPGTRLTVL.

In regard to this clone: The same CDR3 arises from other DNA sequences in this sample as well. This chain links TRBV27 with TRBJ1-1; D gene ambiguous. The CDR3 has 13 residues. CDR1 is MNHEY, CDR2 SMNVEV, per germline (reference sequence). Trimming took 2 bases from V and 1 from J, leaving 5 bases between them. Here the CDR3 DNA reads TGTGCCAGCAGTTTAGTCAGGAACACTGAAGCTTTCTTT. It is translated as CASSLVRNTEAFF.

The chain carries TRBV11-2 and TRBJ1-1, with 8 bases lining up with TRBD1. The CDR3 sequence is 16 residues long. J was trimmed by 3 bases and V by 3 bases; bases with no gene match: 9. Germline CDR1 reads SGHAT; CDR2 reads FQNNGV. The CDR3 region has the DNA TGTGCCAGCAGCTTGAGGTCAGGGGGCGGGTACACTGAAGCTTTCTTT. It yields the protein CASSLRSGGGYTEAFF.

For this clone: A read error may account for a junction end that differs from germline. The chain couples TRBV28 to TRBJ2-7; D not certain. Germline CDR1 MDHEN, CDR2 SYDVKM. The length of the CDR3 is 11 residues. The CDR3 loop is CASSDLKLPSF. In nucleotides, the CDR3 is TGTGCCAGCAGCGACCTTAAGTTGCCGTCCTTC.